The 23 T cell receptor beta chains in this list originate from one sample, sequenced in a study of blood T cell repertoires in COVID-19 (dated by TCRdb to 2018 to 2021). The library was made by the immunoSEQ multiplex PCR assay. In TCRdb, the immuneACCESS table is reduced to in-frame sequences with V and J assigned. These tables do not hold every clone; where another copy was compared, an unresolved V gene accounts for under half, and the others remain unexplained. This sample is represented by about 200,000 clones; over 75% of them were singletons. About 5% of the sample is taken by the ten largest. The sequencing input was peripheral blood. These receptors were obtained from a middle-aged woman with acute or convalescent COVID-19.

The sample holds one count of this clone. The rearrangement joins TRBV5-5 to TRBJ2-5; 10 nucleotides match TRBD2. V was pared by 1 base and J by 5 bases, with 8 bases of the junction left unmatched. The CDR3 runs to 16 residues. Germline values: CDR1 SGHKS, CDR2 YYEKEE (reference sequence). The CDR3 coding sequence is TGTGCCAGCAGCTTGCTTTTAGCGGGGGGCGGGGAGACCCAGTACTTC. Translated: CASSLLLAGGGETQYF. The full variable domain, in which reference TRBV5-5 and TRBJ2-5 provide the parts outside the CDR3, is DAGVTQSPTHLIKTRGQQVTLRCSPISGHKSVSWYQQVLGQGPQFIFQYYEKEERGRGNFPDRFSARQFPNYSSELNVNALLLGDSALYLCASSLLLAGGGETQYFGPGTRLLVL.

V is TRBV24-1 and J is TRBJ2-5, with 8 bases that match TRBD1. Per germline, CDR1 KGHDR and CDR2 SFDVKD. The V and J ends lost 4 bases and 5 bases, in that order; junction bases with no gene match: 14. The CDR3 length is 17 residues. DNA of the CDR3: TGTGCCACCAGTGAGGGCGGCAGGGGGCCTTCAAGTGAGACCCAGTACTTC. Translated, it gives CATSEGGRGPSSETQYF.

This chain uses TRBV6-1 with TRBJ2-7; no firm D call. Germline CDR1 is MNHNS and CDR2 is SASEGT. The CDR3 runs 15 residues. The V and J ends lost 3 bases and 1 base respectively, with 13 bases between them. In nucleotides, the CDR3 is TGTGCCAGCAGTGACCGGCCCGCGGCGTCCTACGAGCAGTACGTC. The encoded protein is CASSDRPAASYEQYV.

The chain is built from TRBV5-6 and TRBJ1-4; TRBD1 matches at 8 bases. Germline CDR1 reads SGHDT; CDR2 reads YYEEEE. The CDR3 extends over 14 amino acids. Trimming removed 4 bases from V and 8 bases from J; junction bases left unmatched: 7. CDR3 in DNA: TGTGCCAGCAGCCCGACAGGGGTGGGGGAAAAACTGTTTTTT. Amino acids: CASSPTGVGEKLFF.

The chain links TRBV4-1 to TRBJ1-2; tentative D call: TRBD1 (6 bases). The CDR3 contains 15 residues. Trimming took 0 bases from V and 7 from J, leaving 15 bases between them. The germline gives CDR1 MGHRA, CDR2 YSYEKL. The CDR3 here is CASSQDMGAYSGYTF. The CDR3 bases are TGCGCCAGCAGCCAAGATATGGGGGCGTATAGTGGCTACACCTTC.

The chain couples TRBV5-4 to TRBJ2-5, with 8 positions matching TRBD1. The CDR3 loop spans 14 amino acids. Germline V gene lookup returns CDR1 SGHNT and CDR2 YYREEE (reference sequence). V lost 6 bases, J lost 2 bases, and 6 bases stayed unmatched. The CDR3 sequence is CASTPDRGQETQYF. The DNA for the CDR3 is TGTGCCAGCACCCCCGACAGGGGACAAGAGACCCAGTACTTC.

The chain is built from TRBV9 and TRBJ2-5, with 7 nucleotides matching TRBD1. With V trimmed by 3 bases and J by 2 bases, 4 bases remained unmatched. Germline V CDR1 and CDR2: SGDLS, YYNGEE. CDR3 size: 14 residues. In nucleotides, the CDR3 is TGTGCCAGCAGCGCCTGGACAGGTCAAGAGACCCAGTACTTC. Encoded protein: CASSAWTGQETQYF. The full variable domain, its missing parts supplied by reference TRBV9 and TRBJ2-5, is DSGVTQTPKHLITATGQRVTLRCSPRSGDLSVYWYQQSLDQGLQFLIQYYNGEERAKGNILERFSAQQFPDLHSELNLSSLELGDSALYFCASSAWTGQETQYFGPGTRLLVL.

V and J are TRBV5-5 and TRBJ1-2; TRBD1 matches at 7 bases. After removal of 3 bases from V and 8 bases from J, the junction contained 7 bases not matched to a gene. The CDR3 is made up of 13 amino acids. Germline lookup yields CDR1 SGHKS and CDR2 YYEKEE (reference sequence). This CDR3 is CASSSSGGGGYTF. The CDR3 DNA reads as TGTGCCAGCAGCTCCTCAGGGGGAGGAGGCTACACCTTC. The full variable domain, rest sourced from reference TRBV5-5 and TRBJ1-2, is DAGVTQSPTHLIKTRGQQVTLRCSPISGHKSVSWYQQVLGQGPQFIFQYYEKEERGRGNFPDRFSARQFPNYSSELNVNALLLGDSALYLCASSSSGGGGYTFGSGTRLTVV.

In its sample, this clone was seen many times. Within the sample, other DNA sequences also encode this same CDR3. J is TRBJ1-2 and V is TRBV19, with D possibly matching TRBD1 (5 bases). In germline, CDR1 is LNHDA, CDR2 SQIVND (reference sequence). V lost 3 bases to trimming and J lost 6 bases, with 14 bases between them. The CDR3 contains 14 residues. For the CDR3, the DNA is TGTGCCAGTAGTATTGGGCAGGGAGGGCATGGCTACACCTTC. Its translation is CASSIGQGGHGYTF.

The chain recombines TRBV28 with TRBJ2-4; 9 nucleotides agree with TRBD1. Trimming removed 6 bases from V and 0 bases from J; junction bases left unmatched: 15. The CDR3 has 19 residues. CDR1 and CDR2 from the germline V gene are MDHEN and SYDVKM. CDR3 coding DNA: TGTGCCAGCAGCCACACCGGGACAGGGACTTTATTAGCCAAAAACATTCAGTACTTC. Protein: CASSHTGTGTLLAKNIQYF.

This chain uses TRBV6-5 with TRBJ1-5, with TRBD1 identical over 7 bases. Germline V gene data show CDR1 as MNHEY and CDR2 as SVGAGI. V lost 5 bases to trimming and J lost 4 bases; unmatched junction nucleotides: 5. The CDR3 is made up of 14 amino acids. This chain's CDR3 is CASSTGQENQPQHF. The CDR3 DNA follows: TGTGCCAGCAGTACTGGACAGGAGAATCAGCCCCAGCATTTT.

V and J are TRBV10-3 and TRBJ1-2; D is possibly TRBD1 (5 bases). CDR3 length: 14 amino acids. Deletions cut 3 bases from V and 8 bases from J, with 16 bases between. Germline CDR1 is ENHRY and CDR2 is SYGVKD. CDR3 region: CAISEGAGLPGYTF. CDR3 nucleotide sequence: TGTGCCATCAGTGAAGGGGCCGGCCTCCCCGGCTACACCTTC.

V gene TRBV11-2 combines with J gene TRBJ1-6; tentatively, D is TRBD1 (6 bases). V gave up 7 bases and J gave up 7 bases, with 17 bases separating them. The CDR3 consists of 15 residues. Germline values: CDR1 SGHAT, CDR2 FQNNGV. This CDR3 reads CASNPSEGTNSPLHF. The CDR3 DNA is TGTGCCAGCAACCCCAGCGAGGGGACAAATTCACCCCTCCACTTT.

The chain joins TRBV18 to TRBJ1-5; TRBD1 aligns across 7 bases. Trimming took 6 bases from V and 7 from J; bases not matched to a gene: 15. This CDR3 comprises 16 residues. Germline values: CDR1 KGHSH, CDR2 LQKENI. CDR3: CASSRTGQILDQPQHF. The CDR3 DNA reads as TGTGCCAGCTCTCGAACGGGACAGATTTTGGACCAGCCCCAGCATTTT.

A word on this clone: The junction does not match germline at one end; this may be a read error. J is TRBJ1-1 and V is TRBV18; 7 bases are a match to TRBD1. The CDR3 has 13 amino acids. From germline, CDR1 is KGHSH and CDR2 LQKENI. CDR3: CASSPGQDSNYIF. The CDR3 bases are TGTGCCAGCTCACCCGGACAGGACTCGAATTATATATTT.

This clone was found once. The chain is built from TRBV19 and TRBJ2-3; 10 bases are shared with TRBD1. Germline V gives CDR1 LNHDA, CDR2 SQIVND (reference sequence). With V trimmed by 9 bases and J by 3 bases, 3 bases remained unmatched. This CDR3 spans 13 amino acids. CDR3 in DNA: TGTGCCAGCCGGGACAGGGGTACAGATACGCAGTATTTT. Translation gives CASRDRGTDTQYF.

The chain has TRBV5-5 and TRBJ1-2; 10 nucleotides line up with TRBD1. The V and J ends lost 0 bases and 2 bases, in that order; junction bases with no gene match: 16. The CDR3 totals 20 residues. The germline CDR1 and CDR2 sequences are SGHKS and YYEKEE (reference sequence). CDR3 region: CASSLGRTYNRQGANYGYTF. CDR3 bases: TGTGCCAGCAGCTTGGGACGAACCTATAACAGACAGGGGGCGAACTATGGCTACACCTTC.

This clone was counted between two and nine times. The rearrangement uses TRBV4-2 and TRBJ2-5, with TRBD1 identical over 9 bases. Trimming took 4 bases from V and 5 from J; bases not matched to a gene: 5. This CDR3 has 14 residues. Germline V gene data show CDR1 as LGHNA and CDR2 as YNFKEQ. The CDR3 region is CASSRTGAGETQYF. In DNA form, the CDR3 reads TGTGCCAGCAGCCGGACAGGGGCTGGGGAGACCCAGTACTTC.

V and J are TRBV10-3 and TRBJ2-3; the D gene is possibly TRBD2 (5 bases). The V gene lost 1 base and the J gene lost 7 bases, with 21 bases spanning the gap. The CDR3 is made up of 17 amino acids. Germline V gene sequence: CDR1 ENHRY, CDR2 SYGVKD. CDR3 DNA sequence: TGTGCCATCAGTGAGTTCTCGAGCGCTCCCCGAGGGAATACGCAGTATTTT. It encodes CAISEFSSAPRGNTQYF.

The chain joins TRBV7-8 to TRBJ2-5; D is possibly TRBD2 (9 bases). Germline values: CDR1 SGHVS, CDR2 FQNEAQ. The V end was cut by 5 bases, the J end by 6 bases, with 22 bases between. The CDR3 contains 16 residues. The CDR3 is CASSPGGGGATKTQYF. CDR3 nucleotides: TGTGCCAGCAGCCCAGGGGGCGGGGGGGCCACAAAGACCCAGTACTTC.

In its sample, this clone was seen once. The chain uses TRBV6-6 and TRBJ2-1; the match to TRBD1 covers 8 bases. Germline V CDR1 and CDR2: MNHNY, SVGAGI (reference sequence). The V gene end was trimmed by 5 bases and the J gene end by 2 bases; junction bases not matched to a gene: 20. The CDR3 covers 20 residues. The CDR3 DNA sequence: TGTGCCAGCAGTCAGCCCATGACAGGGGAAGGGCCAGGACCCTACAATGAGCAGTTCTTC. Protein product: CASSQPMTGEGPGPYNEQFF.

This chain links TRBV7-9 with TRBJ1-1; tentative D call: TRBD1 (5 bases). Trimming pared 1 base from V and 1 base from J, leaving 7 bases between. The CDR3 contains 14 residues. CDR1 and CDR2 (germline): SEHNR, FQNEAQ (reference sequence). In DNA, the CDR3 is TGTGCCAGCAGCTTAGTCGGGGGGAACACTGAAGCTTTCTTT. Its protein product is CASSLVGGNTEAFF. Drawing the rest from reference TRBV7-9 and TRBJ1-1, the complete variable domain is DTGVSQNPRHKITKRGQNVTFRCDPISEHNRLYWYRQTLGQGPEFLTYFQNEAQLEKSRLLSDRFSAERPKGSFSTLEIQRTEQGDSAMYLCASSLVGGNTEAFFGQGTRLTVV.

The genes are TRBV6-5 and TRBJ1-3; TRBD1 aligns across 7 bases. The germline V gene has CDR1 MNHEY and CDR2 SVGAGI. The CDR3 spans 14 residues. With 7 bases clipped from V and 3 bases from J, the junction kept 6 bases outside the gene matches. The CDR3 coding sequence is TGTGCCAGCACCCCCGACAGGGTTGGAAACACCATATATTTT. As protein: CASTPDRVGNTIYF.